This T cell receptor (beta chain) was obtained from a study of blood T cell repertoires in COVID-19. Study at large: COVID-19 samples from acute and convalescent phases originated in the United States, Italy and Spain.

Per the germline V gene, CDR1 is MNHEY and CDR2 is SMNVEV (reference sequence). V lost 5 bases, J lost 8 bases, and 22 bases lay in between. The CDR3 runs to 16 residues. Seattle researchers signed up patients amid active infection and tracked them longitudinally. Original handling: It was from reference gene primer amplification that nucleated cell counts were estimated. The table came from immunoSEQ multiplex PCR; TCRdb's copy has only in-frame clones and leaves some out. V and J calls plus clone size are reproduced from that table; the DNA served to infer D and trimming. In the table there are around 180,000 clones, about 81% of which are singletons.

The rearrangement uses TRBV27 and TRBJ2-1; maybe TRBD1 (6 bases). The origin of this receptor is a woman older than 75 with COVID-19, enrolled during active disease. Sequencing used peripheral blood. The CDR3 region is CASSLHPQGLWDEQFF. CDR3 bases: TGTGCCAGCAGTCTCCACCCCCAGGGGCTGTGGGATGAGCAGTTCTTC.